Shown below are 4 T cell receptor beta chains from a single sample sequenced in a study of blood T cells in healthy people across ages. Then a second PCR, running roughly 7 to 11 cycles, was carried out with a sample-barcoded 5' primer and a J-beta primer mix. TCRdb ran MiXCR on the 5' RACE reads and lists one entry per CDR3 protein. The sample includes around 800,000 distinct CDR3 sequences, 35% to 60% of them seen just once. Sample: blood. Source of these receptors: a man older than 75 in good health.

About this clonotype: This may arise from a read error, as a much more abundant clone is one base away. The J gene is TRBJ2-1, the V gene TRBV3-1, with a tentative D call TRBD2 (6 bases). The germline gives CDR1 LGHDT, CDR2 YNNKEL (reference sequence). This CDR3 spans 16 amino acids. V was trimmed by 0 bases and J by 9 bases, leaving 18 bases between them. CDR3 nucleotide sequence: TGTGCCAGCAGCCAAGATTTGACGCTAGCGTCAGCTGAGCAGTTCTTC. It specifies CASSQDLTLASAEQFF.

The CDR3 spells CSAGLAGPQETQYF. CDR3 DNA sequence: TGCAGCGCCGGACTAGCGGGTCCCCAAGAGACCCAGTACTTC. V gene TRBV29-1 combines with J gene TRBJ2-5; 11 nucleotides line up with TRBD2. V shed 7 bases, J shed 1 base, and the junction held 5 bases outside the gene matches. CDR1 SQVTM and CDR2 ANQGSEA come from the germline V gene. The CDR3 has 14 residues.

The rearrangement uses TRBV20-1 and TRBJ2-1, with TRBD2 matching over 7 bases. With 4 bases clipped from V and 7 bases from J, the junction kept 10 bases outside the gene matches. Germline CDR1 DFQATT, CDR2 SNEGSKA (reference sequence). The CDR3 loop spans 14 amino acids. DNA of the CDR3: TGCAGTGCTACCTCTGGGGGGGGTTGGAATGAGCAGTTCTTC. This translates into CSATSGGGWNEQFF.

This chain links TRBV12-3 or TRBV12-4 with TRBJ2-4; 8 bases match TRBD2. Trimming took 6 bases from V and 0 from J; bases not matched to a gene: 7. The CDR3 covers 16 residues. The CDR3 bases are TGTGCCAGCAGACTAAGCGGGGGTCTAGCCAAAAACATTCAGTACTTC. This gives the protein CASRLSGGLAKNIQYF.